This note documents a single T cell receptor beta chain sequence. These data belong to a study of shared T cell receptors in the human thymus. CDR1 is MDHEN, CDR2 SYDVKM, per germline. This CDR3 has 14 residues. V was cut by 5 bases and J by 0 bases, with 11 bases left in between. Measured with immunoSEQ multiplex PCR; TCRdb has only the in-frame clones, and not every one. The sample has some 700,000 clones, over 75% seen once. These data also featured in a second study, about human thymus T cells. Per that paper: Those donating were healthy Finnish infants in corrective surgery for congenital heart defects. Resections were taken during corrective heart surgery, and the thymus tissue came from these. Thymic repertoires overlap heavily among unrelated individuals, related research has reported.

Sequencing used thymocytes. The V gene is TRBV28, the J gene TRBJ2-7; D perhaps matches TRBD2 (5 bases). The TCR originated in a boy in the first two years of life with a congenital heart defect. This CDR3 is CASSRGLASYEQYF. The CDR3 DNA follows: TGTGCCAGCAGTCGCGGACTGGCCTCCTACGAGCAGTACTTC.